This T cell receptor (beta chain) emerged from a study of T cell repertoires in cytomegalovirus infection. Background on the study: As its CMV epitopes, the study selected recently identified HLA-C-restricted and well-studied HLA-B-restricted targets. Overall study findings and caveats: In two of eight donors, the top clonotype was HLA-C-restricted CMV-specific.

Ten or more counts support this clonotype. Its antigen is still unknown. TCRdb re-called the reads through MiXCR, storing one row per CDR3 protein. The table records about 920,000 distinct CDR3 sequences, more than 25% of them present only once. The CDR3 consists of 15 residues. The V gene lost 5 bases and the J gene lost 2 bases, with 15 bases spanning the gap. Germline V gene lookup returns CDR1 SGHVS and CDR2 FQNEAQ. The TCR sequence derives from a human donor in good health (CMV status not recorded). Some clones in this sample may be carry-over from other donors' samples. The specimen was cultured CD8+ T cells from PBMCs, collected from culture after CMV antigen stimulation. The V gene is TRBV7-8, the J gene TRBJ2-5; the D is unclear. In DNA form, the CDR3 reads TGTGCCAGCAGCCCCGCGGTGGCCAATCAAGAGACCCAGTACTTC. It is translated as CASSPAVANQETQYF.